This paragraph reports one T cell receptor beta chain. The antigen remains unidentified. The sample originates from a study of brain metastases from non-small cell lung cancer. Study results and limitations: Expanded T-cell clones appeared in more than 60% of brain metastases over primaries. T-cell infiltration was lower in brain metastases than primaries (P < 0.001).

Using immunoSEQ multiplex PCR, the repertoire was profiled, and TCRdb retains in-frame clones only, with some absent. The table has roughly 15,000 clones, roughly four fifths seen once. Germline lookup yields CDR1 LNHNV and CDR2 YYDKDF (reference sequence). The V and J ends lost 0 bases and 7 bases, in that order; junction bases with no gene match: 8. The CDR3 length is 15 residues. The TCR sequence derives from a donor at least 40 years old with non-small cell lung cancer. The chain employs TRBV15 and TRBJ1-2; 7 positions match TRBD1. The sequencing input was primary lung tumor tissue. CDR3 loop: CATSRDPVGTVGYTF. The CDR3 DNA reads as TGTGCCACCAGCAGAGACCCCGTAGGGACAGTTGGCTACACCTTC. Full variable domain (remainder filled in from reference TRBV15 and TRBJ1-2): DAMVIQNPRYQVTQFGKPVTLSCSQTLNHNVMYWYQQKSSQAPKLLFHYYDKDFNNEADTPDNFQSRRPNTSFCFLDIRSPGLGDTAMYLCATSRDPVGTVGYTFGSGTRLTVV.